This T cell receptor (beta chain) emerged from a study of T cells in Graves' hyperthyroidism and ophthalmopathy. Study-wide points: Blood also held most thyroid clonotypes expanded beyond 0.001. Ophthalmopathy was model-predicted a median roughly six months pre-onset.

This clonotype was counted at least ten times. Its antigen is unidentified. V was clipped by 0 bases and J by 4 bases; unmatched bases: 3. Germline CDR1 MNHEY, CDR2 SMNVEV (reference sequence). The CDR3 is made up of 15 amino acids. Calling Graves' hyperthyroidism stable meant ophthalmopathy did not progress within 18 months. Diagnosing involved the use of clinical symptoms, serum thyroxine and TRAb, thyroid ultrasound and orbital computed tomography. RNA transcripts yielded amplified TCR beta CDR3 regions. An initial round of RT-PCR targeting the TCR CDR3 relied on the HTBI primer set. TCRdb recomputed calls from the multiplex PCR reads with MiXCR, one row per CDR3 protein. The sample has about 420,000 distinct CDR3 sequences; roughly an eighth are singletons.

This clonotype originated in a woman aged 18-29 years with Graves' hyperthyroidism. The genes are TRBV27 and TRBJ2-7; TRBD2 matches 10 bases. Sequencing used blood. The CDR3 here is CASSLSLAGPYEQYF. Written as DNA, the CDR3 is TGTGCCAGCAGTTTATCACTAGCGGGACCTTACGAGCAGTACTTC.